A selection of T cell receptor beta chains follows, all from one sample in a study of shared clonotypes between healthy human individuals. Measured with immunoSEQ multiplex PCR; TCRdb has only the in-frame clones, and not every one. The sample includes approximately 650,000 clones, 95% to 96% seen only once; the top ten take around 0.11%. What was sequenced was naive CD8+ T cells sorted from blood. These receptors were obtained from a woman aged 25 to 39 in good health. Both conserved end residues are part of each CDR3. The D gene is left open where the match is weak. Size is omitted from some rows. Given values are once, few, many or a class for expanded clones.

clone size	D gene	J gene	V gene	CDR3 DNA	CDR3 protein
once	TRBD2	TRBJ2-1	TRBV29-1	TGCAGCGCCCCGGGAAGGATAGCGGGTCCAAATGAGCAGTTCTTC	CSAPGRIAGPNEQFF
once	TRBD2	TRBJ2-7	TRBV6-6	TGTGCCAGCAGGGGGACTAGCGATTGGTCGGGCTACGAGCAGTACTTC	CASRGTSDWSGYEQYF
-	-	TRBJ2-5	TRBV15	TGTGCCACCAGCAGAGTGAAGGGTCAGGGTGGAGAGACCCAGTACTTC	CATSRVKGQGGETQYF
-	-	TRBJ2-7	TRBV9	TGTGCCAGCAGCCCCGGTGGGGGTGCATCCTACGAGCAGTACTTC	CASSPGGGASYEQYF
-	-	TRBJ1-5	TRBV6-1	TGTGCCAGTCAACGGGGGTATCAGCCCCAGCATTTT	CASQRGYQPQHF
-	TRBD1	TRBJ2-1	TRBV27	TGTGCCAGCAGCTTAGGAGGGGACAGGGAAAGGTCCTACAATGAGCAGTTCTTC	CASSLGGDRERSYNEQFF
-	-	TRBJ1-1	TRBV5-8	TGTGCCAGCAGCTTGGGCCAGTCGGGAACTGAAGCTTTCTTT	CASSLGQSGTEAFF
-	-	TRBJ1-1	TRBV30	TGTGCCTGGAGTGTGGACGTTCCTCGGGGGTGGGCTTTCTTT	CAWSVDVPRGWAFF
-	TRBD2	TRBJ2-1	TRBV27	TGTGCCAGCAGCCGTGGACTAGCGGGCCTCAATGAGCAGTTCTTC	CASSRGLAGLNEQFF
-	-	TRBJ2-1	TRBV19	TGTGCCAGTAGTATGTACAATGAGCAGTTCTTC	CASSMYNEQFF
-	-	TRBJ2-2	TRBV10-1	TGCGCCACCAGTCCCGAAGGTACCGGGGAGCTGTTTTTT	CATSPEGTGELFF
-	-	TRBJ1-2	TRBV9	TGTGCCAGCAGCGGGGACGGATCTAACTATGGCTACACCTTC	CASSGDGSNYGYTF
-	-	TRBJ2-3	TRBV2	TGTGCCAGCAGTACCCCCGGGACGGGGAGCGGGACGCAGTATTTT	CASSTPGTGSGTQYF
-	TRBD1	TRBJ2-5	TRBV19	TGTGCCAGTAGTGTTGGGACAGGCCAAGAGACCCAGTACTTC	CASSVGTGQETQYF
-	TRBD1	TRBJ1-2	TRBV27	TGTGCCAGCAGTTTAGGACAGGGGTATAACTATGGCTACACCTTC	CASSLGQGYNYGYTF
-	TRBD1	TRBJ2-7	TRBV27	TGTGCCAGCAGTTTATCCCCCGGGACAGGGGTCAACGAGCAGTACTTC	CASSLSPGTGVNEQYF
-	-	TRBJ1-1	TRBV25-1	TGTGCCAGCAGTCAATCCGGACAGATGAACACTGAAGCTTTCTTT	CASSQSGQMNTEAFF
-	-	TRBJ2-7	TRBV25-1	TGTGCCAGCAGTTCACAAACTAGTTTATCCGCCTACGAGCAGTACTTC	CASSSQTSLSAYEQYF
-	-	TRBJ2-7	TRBV12-2	TGTGCAAGTCGCCAATACGGGGGGCGCGGAACCTACGAGCAGTACTTC	CASRQYGGRGTYEQYF
-	-	TRBJ2-3	TRBV21-1	TGTGCCAGCATCGTACAGGGGGCAGATACGCAGTATTTT	CASIVQGADTQYF
-	-	TRBJ2-3	TRBV5-5	TGTGCCAGCAGCTTCATTCGGGGGCGCGCAGATACGCAGTATTTT	CASSFIRGRADTQYF